The next 32 T cell receptor beta chains were all read from a single sample in a study of cytomegalovirus exposure and HLA in healthy donors. Measured with immunoSEQ multiplex PCR; TCRdb has only the in-frame clones, and not every one. The table records 150,000 or so clones, 70% to 90% of them present only once. The sequenced sample consisted of PBMCs. These receptor sequences come from a man between 18 and 35 years old in good health and CMV-seropositive.

This rearrangement joins TRBV4-3 to TRBJ2-6, with unresolved D. This CDR3 has 17 amino acids. V lost 0 bases and J 4 bases, leaving 13 bases between the germline ends. CDR1 LGHNA and CDR2 YSLEER come from the germline V gene. The CDR3 loop is CASSQDLGSSGANVLTF. The CDR3 coding sequence is TGCGCCAGCAGCCAAGATTTGGGCAGTTCGGGGGCCAACGTCCTGACTTTC.

The chain links TRBV6-6 to TRBJ2-7; TRBD2 matches at 11 bases. The CDR3 has 16 amino acids. Germline CDR1 MNHNY, CDR2 SVGAGI (reference sequence). After removal of 6 bases from V and 2 bases from J, the junction contained 9 bases not matched to a gene. CDR3 amino acids: CASRDLTSGVPYEQYF. As DNA, the CDR3 is TGTGCCAGCAGGGATCTGACTAGCGGGGTGCCCTACGAGCAGTACTTC.

The chain joins TRBV6-6 to TRBJ2-2, with D perhaps TRBD2 (5 bases). The V and J ends lost 4 bases and 0 bases respectively, with 9 bases between them. CDR1 MNHNY and CDR2 SVGAGI come from the germline V gene (reference sequence). The CDR3 spans 15 residues. Here the CDR3 DNA reads TGTGCCAGCAGTTTTGAGGGTCCGAACACCGGGGAGCTGTTTTTT. Encoded protein: CASSFEGPNTGELFF.

This clone came up once. The V gene is TRBV6-5, the J gene TRBJ2-5; D uncertain. Germline V lookup: CDR1 MNHEY, CDR2 SVGAGI. The CDR3 contains 10 residues. V gave up 7 bases and J gave up 5 bases, with 5 bases separating them. This CDR3 reads CASTGETQYF. The DNA of the CDR3 is TGTGCCAGCACCGGGGAGACCCAGTACTTC.

This clone has a single count. The V gene is TRBV9, the J gene TRBJ1-4; 7 nucleotides match TRBD1. With 3 bases clipped from V and 7 bases from J, the junction kept 9 bases outside the gene matches. This CDR3 is 15 amino acids long. Looked up from germline, CDR1 is SGDLS and CDR2 is YYNGEE. CDR3 nucleotides: TGTGCCAGCAGCGGACAGGGCGGAGGGAGTGAAAAACTGTTTTTT. It is translated as CASSGQGGGSEKLFF.

The rearrangement uses TRBV6-4 and TRBJ1-1; perhaps TRBD1 as D (5 bases). CDR3 length: 13 residues. V gave up 5 bases and J gave up 2 bases, with 9 bases separating them. Germline V gives CDR1 MRHNA, CDR2 SNTAGT. CDR3 sequence reads: CASSQGSNTEAFF. Written as DNA, the CDR3 is TGTGCCAGCAGTCAGGGCTCTAACACTGAAGCTTTCTTT.

This rearrangement joins TRBV4-2 to TRBJ2-1; a possible D gene is TRBD1 (6 bases). The germline V gene encodes CDR1 LGHNA and CDR2 YNFKEQ. Between the trimmed V and J ends, which lost 2 bases and 3 bases, there was a span of 17 bases. This CDR3 region has 17 residues. CDR3 nucleotide sequence: TGTGCCAGCAGCCAACGGGGAACAGGGTACCGCTACAATGAGCAGTTCTTC. Translated, it gives CASSQRGTGYRYNEQFF.

This clone was counted a few times. The chain links TRBV6-8 to TRBJ2-7; tentative D call: TRBD2 (5 bases). This CDR3 comprises 13 residues. Germline-derived CDR1 and CDR2 are MNHGY and SAAAGT. V shed 2 bases and J shed 1 base, with 6 bases lying between them. Here the CDR3 DNA reads TGTGCCAGCAGTTACCCGGGGTCCTACGAGCAGTACTTC. Translated, it gives CASSYPGSYEQYF.

V gene TRBV4-3 combines with J gene TRBJ2-7; 10 nucleotides agree with TRBD1. This CDR3 has 18 residues. Germline CDR1 reads LGHNA; CDR2 reads YSLEER. The V and J ends lost 1 base and 7 bases, in that order; junction bases with no gene match: 16. As DNA, the CDR3 is TGCGCCAGCAGCCAAGGGTTTAATCATGGGGACAGGGGTTATGAGCAGTACTTC. Protein: CASSQGFNHGDRGYEQYF.

This rearrangement joins TRBV7-2 to TRBJ1-1; D not certain. Germline CDR1 SGHTA, CDR2 FQGNSA. Trimming cost V 2 bases and J 1 base, with 8 bases left between them. The CDR3 consists of 14 residues. Here the CDR3 reads CASSLRRANTEAFF. CDR3 sequence (DNA): TGTGCCAGCAGCTTAAGGCGGGCGAACACTGAAGCTTTCTTT.

The genes are TRBV6-4 and TRBJ1-5, with TRBD1 as a possible D gene (6 bases). This CDR3 spans 13 amino acids. V lost 4 bases and J 6 bases, leaving 10 bases between the germline ends. The germline V gene encodes CDR1 MRHNA and CDR2 SNTAGT. The CDR3 coding sequence is TGTGCCAGCAGTGGGGAGGGGGGTCAGCCCCAGCATTTT. Translated: CASSGEGGQPQHF.

This chain uses TRBV7-9 with TRBJ2-6; a possible D gene is TRBD1 (6 bases). This CDR3 has 15 amino acids. Germline V gene data show CDR1 as SEHNR and CDR2 as FQNEAQ (reference sequence). V was cut by 2 bases and J by 2 bases, with 7 bases left in between. CDR3 DNA sequence: TGTGCCAGCAGCTTACCAGGGGCTGGGGCCAACGTCCTGACTTTC. Its protein product is CASSLPGAGANVLTF.

The chain is built from TRBV7-2 and TRBJ2-5; D gene ambiguous. Trimming shortened V by 3 bases and J by 4 bases, and 12 bases separated the two germline ends. CDR1 is SGHTA, CDR2 FQGNSA, per germline. The CDR3 is 14 residues long. CDR3 coding DNA: TGTGCCAGCAGCTTTTCGGATCCTAGAGAGACCCAGTACTTC. This encodes CASSFSDPRETQYF.

This clone was counted only a few times. The chain uses TRBV18 and TRBJ2-7, with D perhaps matching TRBD2 (5 bases). Germline V lookup: CDR1 KGHSH, CDR2 LQKENI. V dropped 6 bases and J dropped 4 bases, with 19 bases sitting between them. The CDR3 has 15 residues. CDR3 amino acids: CASSNRGRGSYEQYF. For the CDR3, the DNA is TGTGCCAGCTCTAATCGGGGAAGAGGGTCGTACGAGCAGTACTTC.

The V and J genes are TRBV4-3 and TRBJ1-2; weak D call: TRBD1 (5 bases). The CDR3 consists of 15 residues. Trimming removed 0 bases at V and 6 bases at J, with 14 bases between. Looked up from germline, CDR1 is LGHNA and CDR2 is YSLEER. In DNA, the CDR3 is TGCGCCAGCAGCCAAGATCTGGGCAGGGCTAATGGCTACACCTTC. This gives the protein CASSQDLGRANGYTF.

The chain is built from TRBV6-5 and TRBJ1-1, with D uncertain. The CDR3 loop spans 13 amino acids. V gave up 2 bases and J gave up 3 bases, with 7 bases separating them. Germline CDR1 is MNHEY and CDR2 is SVGAGI. CDR3 sequence reads: CASSYRVDTEAFF. The CDR3 DNA is TGTGCCAGCAGTTACCGGGTGGACACTGAAGCTTTCTTT.

The rearrangement joins TRBV19 to TRBJ2-3, with 13 bases identical to TRBD2. Unmatched junction bases numbered 3, after V lost 6 bases and J lost 6 bases. Germline V gives CDR1 LNHDA, CDR2 SQIVND (reference sequence). This CDR3 contains 14 residues. The CDR3 coding sequence is TGTGCCAGTAGCACTAGCGGGGGGGCCGATACGCAGTATTTT. Translating it yields CASSTSGGADTQYF.

The chain carries TRBV5-8 and TRBJ2-5; TRBD2 might be the D (6 bases). Trimming shortened V by 4 bases and J by 7 bases, and 26 bases separated the two germline ends. CDR3 length: 17 residues. CDR1 SGHTS and CDR2 YDEGEE come from the germline V gene. Here the CDR3 reads CASSPAGGREGTGTQYF. DNA of the CDR3: TGTGCCAGCAGCCCGGCTGGGGGGAGAGAGGGAACCGGGACCCAGTACTTC. Together with reference TRBV5-8 and TRBJ2-5, the CDR3 gives the full variable domain: EAGVTQSPTHLIKTRGQQATLRCSPISGHTSVYWYQQALGLGLQFLLWYDEGEERNRGNFPPRFSGRQFPNYSSELNVNALELEDSALYLCASSPAGGREGTGTQYFGPGTRLLVL.

The chain recombines TRBV19 with TRBJ2-7; D not resolved. The length of the CDR3 is 14 residues. The germline CDR1 and CDR2 sequences are LNHDA and SQIVND (reference sequence). Trimming took off 5 bases at V and 4 bases at J, with 15 bases between the two ends. In DNA, the CDR3 is TGTGCCAGTAGTCCTACGACACGAGAATACGAGCAGTACTTC. Protein sequence: CASSPTTREYEQYF.

The CDR3 sequence is CASSDGWYGGGTDTQYF. Written as DNA, the CDR3 is TGTGCCAGCAGTGATGGATGGTATGGCGGGGGCACAGATACGCAGTATTTT. The chain links TRBV25-1 to TRBJ2-3; possibly TRBD2 for D (6 bases). V dropped 3 bases and J dropped 1 base, with 17 bases sitting between them. Germline CDR1 reads MGHDK; CDR2 reads SYGVNS. This CDR3 spans 17 amino acids.

J is TRBJ2-7 and V is TRBV19; 8 positions match TRBD2. Trimming removed 6 bases from V and 2 bases from J; junction bases left unmatched: 9. Germline CDR1 is LNHDA and CDR2 is SQIVND (reference sequence). This CDR3 has 15 residues. This CDR3 reads CASRGRAGATYEQYF. The DNA for the CDR3 is TGTGCCAGTAGGGGACGAGCGGGGGCCACCTACGAGCAGTACTTC. Together with reference TRBV19 and TRBJ2-7, the CDR3 gives the full variable domain: DGGITQSPKYLFRKEGQNVTLSCEQNLNHDAMYWYRQDPGQGLRLIYYSQIVNDFQKGDIAEGYSVSREKKESFPLTVTSAQKNPTAFYLCASRGRAGATYEQYFGPGTRLTVT.

This clone was counted only a few times. This chain connects TRBV29-1 to TRBJ1-5; D may be TRBD1 (6 bases). The germline V gene has CDR1 SQVTM and CDR2 ANQGSEA. V was shortened by 1 base and J by 0 bases, with 10 bases between the two germline ends. This CDR3 has 15 residues. CDR3: CSVEGTVYSNQPQHF. The DNA of the CDR3 is TGCAGCGTTGAAGGGACAGTTTATAGCAATCAGCCCCAGCATTTT.

The chain carries TRBV7-2 and TRBJ1-1; D ambiguous. Looked up from germline, CDR1 is SGHTA and CDR2 is FQGNSA. V was cut by 5 bases and J by 1 base, with 14 bases left in between. This CDR3 comprises 15 residues. CDR3 sequence: CASSVVFGANTEAFF. In DNA form, the CDR3 reads TGTGCCAGCAGCGTTGTCTTCGGAGCGAACACTGAAGCTTTCTTT.

The rearrangement uses TRBV6-6 and TRBJ2-7, with TRBD2 matching over 7 bases. Trimming took 6 bases from V and 2 from J; bases not matched to a gene: 7. CDR3 length equals 14 residues. Germline CDR1 reads MNHNY; CDR2 reads SVGAGI (reference sequence). The CDR3, as DNA: TGTGCCAGCAGCGCCCCGGGGGGAACCTACGAGCAGTACTTC. It codes for CASSAPGGTYEQYF.

This CDR3 is CASSPQTSGETYEQYF. Here the CDR3 DNA reads TGTGCCAGCAGTCCTCAGACTAGCGGTGAAACCTACGAGCAGTACTTC. This rearrangement joins TRBV7-9 to TRBJ2-7, with TRBD2 matching 9 bases. The J segment lost 2 bases and the V segment lost 6 bases, leaving 11 bases of the junction unmatched. This CDR3 spans 16 amino acids. Germline CDR1 reads SEHNR; CDR2 reads FQNEAQ (reference sequence).

This clone appeared a few times. The chain employs TRBV14 and TRBJ1-1; D ambiguous. Germline CDR1 is SGHDN and CDR2 is FVKESK. This CDR3 is built from 13 residues. Trimming removed 4 bases from V and 0 bases from J, with 6 bases in between. The CDR3 reads CASSRGLNTEAFF. CDR3 sequence (DNA): TGTGCCAGCAGCCGCGGGCTGAACACTGAAGCTTTCTTT. Based on the CDR3 plus reference TRBV14 and TRBJ1-1, the full variable domain is EAGVTQFPSHSVIEKGQTVTLRCDPISGHDNLYWYRRVMGKEIKFLLHFVKESKQDESGMPNNRFLAERTGGTYSTLKVQPAELEDSGVYFCASSRGLNTEAFFGQGTRLTVV.

The chain carries TRBV2 and TRBJ2-5, with 8 bases that match TRBD2. The CDR3 has 17 amino acids. The junction had 14 bases not matched to a gene; V was cut back by 4 bases and J by 4 bases. CDR1 and CDR2 from the germline V gene are SNHLY and FYNNEI. The CDR3, as DNA: TGTGCCAGCAGTGTGTATAGCGGGAATGTGGTCGGAGAGACCCAGTACTTC. Protein product: CASSVYSGNVVGETQYF.

The genes are TRBV2 and TRBJ2-3, with TRBD2 matching 7 bases. V lost 9 bases, J lost 7 bases, and 10 bases stayed unmatched. The germline V gene has CDR1 SNHLY and CDR2 FYNNEI. This CDR3 contains 13 residues. The CDR3 loop reads CASGARGSNTQYF. CDR3 nucleotides: TGTGCCAGTGGCGCGCGGGGGAGTAATACGCAGTATTTT.

The genes are TRBV9 and TRBJ2-3; tentative D call: TRBD1 (6 bases). The germline CDR1 and CDR2 sequences are SGDLS and YYNGEE. The CDR3 runs to 16 residues. Trimming took off 3 bases at V and 0 bases at J, with 14 bases between the two ends. In nucleotides, the CDR3 is TGTGCCAGCAGCGCCCGAAGGGGGTCTAGCACAGATACGCAGTATTTT. This encodes CASSARRGSSTDTQYF. Using reference TRBV9 and TRBJ2-3 for the parts outside the CDR3, the full variable domain is DSGVTQTPKHLITATGQRVTLRCSPRSGDLSVYWYQQSLDQGLQFLIQYYNGEERAKGNILERFSAQQFPDLHSELNLSSLELGDSALYFCASSARRGSSTDTQYFGPGTRLTVL.

The gene calls are TRBV5-8 and TRBJ1-1, with 7 bases lining up with TRBD1. Germline CDR1 reads SGHTS; CDR2 reads YDEGEE. With V trimmed by 2 bases and J by 4 bases, 2 bases remained unmatched. The CDR3 loop spans 13 amino acids. In DNA, the CDR3 is TGTGCCAGCAGCTTTCAGGGGGGCACTGAAGCTTTCTTT. Its protein product is CASSFQGGTEAFF. The full variable domain, its missing parts supplied by reference TRBV5-8 and TRBJ1-1, is EAGVTQSPTHLIKTRGQQATLRCSPISGHTSVYWYQQALGLGLQFLLWYDEGEERNRGNFPPRFSGRQFPNYSSELNVNALELEDSALYLCASSFQGGTEAFFGQGTRLTVV.

The chain recombines TRBV9 with TRBJ2-5; 7 nucleotides agree with TRBD1. CDR1 and CDR2 (germline): SGDLS, YYNGEE. V shed 3 bases, J shed 4 bases, and the junction held 9 bases outside the gene matches. There are 15 residues in the CDR3. The CDR3 reads CASSERQGRGETQYF. The CDR3 region has the DNA TGTGCCAGCAGCGAACGACAGGGAAGGGGAGAGACCCAGTACTTC.

This chain connects TRBV5-6 to TRBJ2-1, with 11 bases that match TRBD2. J lost 8 bases, V lost 5 bases, and 9 bases had no gene match. The CDR3 covers 15 residues. Germline CDR1 is SGHDT and CDR2 is YYEEEE. The CDR3 sequence is CASSQTSGIRDEQFF. The CDR3 coding sequence is TGTGCCAGCAGTCAGACTAGCGGGATACGGGATGAGCAGTTCTTC.